Below, one T cell receptor beta chain is given with its context. Its binding antigen is unknown. The input lacks base qualities; no much larger clone sits a single base away. This sample stems from a study of post-analysis software for immune sequencing data (dated by TCRdb to the mid-2010s). Regarding the complete study: The recorded disease courses included relapsing-remitting, secondary progressive and progressive-relapsing multiple sclerosis, and some patients had no subtype annotation. The patient repertoires were set against 10 or so previously published healthy control repertoires from donors whose ages ranged from roughly 6 to 25 years. A subset of samples was prepared in parallel using single-end sample barcoding, then pooled and co-amplified after Illumina adapter ligation. The paper as a whole reports these results and caveats: Normalized Chao1 diversity was significantly lower in multiple sclerosis patients than controls, suggesting substantial peripheral T-cell clonal expansion. The control group was slightly older than the multiple sclerosis patient group. Strong co-clustering of samples prepared in the same batch was shown by direct clustering with F measure, prompting a batch-effect correction. Patients showed significantly higher frequencies than controls for five TRBV segments, among them TRBV5-6, TRBV5-1 and TRBV20-1.

The library relied on PCR. Sequenced on an Illumina HiSeq 2500. To reduce PCR and sequencing biases, unique molecular identifiers were built into the TCR beta cDNA libraries. Per 1 to 10 million input T cells, roughly 0.5 million cDNA molecules were obtained, such that each molecule approximated one T cell. The patient libraries were prepared and sequenced with the same protocol used for the earlier healthy control dataset. Samples belonging to the same batch were prepared together, multiplexed and sequenced on a shared HiSeq lane. The paper's processing steps were these. MIGEC handled the raw barcoded reads, throwing out single-read molecular identifier groups before consensus assembly and CDR3 extraction. Clonotype tables were post-analysed with VDJtools, normalizing diversity by down-sampling all datasets to the smallest sample size. To correct batch-related cross-sample contamination, repertoire overlap clustering matched CDR3 amino acid sequences but not nucleotide sequences. TCRdb took the public reads, trimmed them with fastp at Q25, ran MiXCR for clone calling and kept in-frame beta chains. Rows are unified per CDR3 protein, each entry keeping the most common DNA and genes. TCRdb's processing, not the authors' own work, is the source of the V and J calls. Present in this sample are around 700,000 distinct CDR3 sequences, roughly three fifths of which were seen just once. The leading ten clones occupy about 11% of the sample.

To demonstrate the VDJtools post-analysis software, the study profiled TCR beta repertoires from the peripheral blood of 10 to 15 young patients with multiple sclerosis. Multiple sclerosis patients were children and adolescents aged about 6 to 17 years. Per the germline V gene, SQVTM is the CDR1 and ANQGSEA is the CDR2. From its cysteine to its phenylalanine, the CDR3 spans 15 amino acids. Solely the CDR3 DNA is kept, with 45 bases framed from the first base. V is cut back by 0 bases and J by 4 bases, with 6 bases in the junction unmatched. The V and J segments used are TRBV29-1 and TRBJ2-5; 9 junctional bases match TRBD1. This clonotype originated in a girl under 10 years old with multiple sclerosis. Sample: blood. The nucleotides are TGCAGCGTTGAAGAAGGGACAGGGAGGCGAGAGACCCAGTACTTC. Translated, it gives CSVEEGTGRRETQYF.